Below are 2 T cell receptor beta chains sequenced from a single sample in a study of CD8+ T cells in alopecia areata. Treatment reported: oral pan-JAK inhibitor, 5-10 mg twice daily. RNA was isolated and reverse transcribed to cDNA, the sequencing template. TCRdb's table, derived via immunoSEQ multiplex PCR, lists solely in-frame clones and lacks some. The sample has 150,000 to 200,000 clones, more than 55% seen once; the top ten hold under 1.5%. This specimen was CD4+ T cells sorted from blood, taken between weeks 49 and 50, from a patient treated with tofacitinib. The receptors were sampled from a human donor with alopecia areata.

The chain uses TRBV30 and TRBJ1-1, with D hard to call. CDR1 and CDR2 (germline): GTSNPN, SVGIG (reference sequence). V dropped 2 bases and J dropped 10 bases, with 17 bases sitting between them. CDR3 length equals 13 residues. As DNA, the CDR3 is TGTGCCTGGAGTTTGGTTTCTGTCCATTCAGCTTTCTTT. This sequence encodes CAWSLVSVHSAFF.

The V gene is TRBV15, the J gene TRBJ2-1; TRBD1 agrees at 8 bases. The CDR3 spans 14 residues. Germline CDR1 is LNHNV and CDR2 is YYDKDF (reference sequence). Trimming at V came to 3 bases and at J to 5 bases, leaving 3 bases not matched to a gene. CDR3 in DNA: TGTGCCACCAGCAGGGACAGGGTCCACAATGAGCAGTTCTTC. Amino acids: CATSRDRVHNEQFF.